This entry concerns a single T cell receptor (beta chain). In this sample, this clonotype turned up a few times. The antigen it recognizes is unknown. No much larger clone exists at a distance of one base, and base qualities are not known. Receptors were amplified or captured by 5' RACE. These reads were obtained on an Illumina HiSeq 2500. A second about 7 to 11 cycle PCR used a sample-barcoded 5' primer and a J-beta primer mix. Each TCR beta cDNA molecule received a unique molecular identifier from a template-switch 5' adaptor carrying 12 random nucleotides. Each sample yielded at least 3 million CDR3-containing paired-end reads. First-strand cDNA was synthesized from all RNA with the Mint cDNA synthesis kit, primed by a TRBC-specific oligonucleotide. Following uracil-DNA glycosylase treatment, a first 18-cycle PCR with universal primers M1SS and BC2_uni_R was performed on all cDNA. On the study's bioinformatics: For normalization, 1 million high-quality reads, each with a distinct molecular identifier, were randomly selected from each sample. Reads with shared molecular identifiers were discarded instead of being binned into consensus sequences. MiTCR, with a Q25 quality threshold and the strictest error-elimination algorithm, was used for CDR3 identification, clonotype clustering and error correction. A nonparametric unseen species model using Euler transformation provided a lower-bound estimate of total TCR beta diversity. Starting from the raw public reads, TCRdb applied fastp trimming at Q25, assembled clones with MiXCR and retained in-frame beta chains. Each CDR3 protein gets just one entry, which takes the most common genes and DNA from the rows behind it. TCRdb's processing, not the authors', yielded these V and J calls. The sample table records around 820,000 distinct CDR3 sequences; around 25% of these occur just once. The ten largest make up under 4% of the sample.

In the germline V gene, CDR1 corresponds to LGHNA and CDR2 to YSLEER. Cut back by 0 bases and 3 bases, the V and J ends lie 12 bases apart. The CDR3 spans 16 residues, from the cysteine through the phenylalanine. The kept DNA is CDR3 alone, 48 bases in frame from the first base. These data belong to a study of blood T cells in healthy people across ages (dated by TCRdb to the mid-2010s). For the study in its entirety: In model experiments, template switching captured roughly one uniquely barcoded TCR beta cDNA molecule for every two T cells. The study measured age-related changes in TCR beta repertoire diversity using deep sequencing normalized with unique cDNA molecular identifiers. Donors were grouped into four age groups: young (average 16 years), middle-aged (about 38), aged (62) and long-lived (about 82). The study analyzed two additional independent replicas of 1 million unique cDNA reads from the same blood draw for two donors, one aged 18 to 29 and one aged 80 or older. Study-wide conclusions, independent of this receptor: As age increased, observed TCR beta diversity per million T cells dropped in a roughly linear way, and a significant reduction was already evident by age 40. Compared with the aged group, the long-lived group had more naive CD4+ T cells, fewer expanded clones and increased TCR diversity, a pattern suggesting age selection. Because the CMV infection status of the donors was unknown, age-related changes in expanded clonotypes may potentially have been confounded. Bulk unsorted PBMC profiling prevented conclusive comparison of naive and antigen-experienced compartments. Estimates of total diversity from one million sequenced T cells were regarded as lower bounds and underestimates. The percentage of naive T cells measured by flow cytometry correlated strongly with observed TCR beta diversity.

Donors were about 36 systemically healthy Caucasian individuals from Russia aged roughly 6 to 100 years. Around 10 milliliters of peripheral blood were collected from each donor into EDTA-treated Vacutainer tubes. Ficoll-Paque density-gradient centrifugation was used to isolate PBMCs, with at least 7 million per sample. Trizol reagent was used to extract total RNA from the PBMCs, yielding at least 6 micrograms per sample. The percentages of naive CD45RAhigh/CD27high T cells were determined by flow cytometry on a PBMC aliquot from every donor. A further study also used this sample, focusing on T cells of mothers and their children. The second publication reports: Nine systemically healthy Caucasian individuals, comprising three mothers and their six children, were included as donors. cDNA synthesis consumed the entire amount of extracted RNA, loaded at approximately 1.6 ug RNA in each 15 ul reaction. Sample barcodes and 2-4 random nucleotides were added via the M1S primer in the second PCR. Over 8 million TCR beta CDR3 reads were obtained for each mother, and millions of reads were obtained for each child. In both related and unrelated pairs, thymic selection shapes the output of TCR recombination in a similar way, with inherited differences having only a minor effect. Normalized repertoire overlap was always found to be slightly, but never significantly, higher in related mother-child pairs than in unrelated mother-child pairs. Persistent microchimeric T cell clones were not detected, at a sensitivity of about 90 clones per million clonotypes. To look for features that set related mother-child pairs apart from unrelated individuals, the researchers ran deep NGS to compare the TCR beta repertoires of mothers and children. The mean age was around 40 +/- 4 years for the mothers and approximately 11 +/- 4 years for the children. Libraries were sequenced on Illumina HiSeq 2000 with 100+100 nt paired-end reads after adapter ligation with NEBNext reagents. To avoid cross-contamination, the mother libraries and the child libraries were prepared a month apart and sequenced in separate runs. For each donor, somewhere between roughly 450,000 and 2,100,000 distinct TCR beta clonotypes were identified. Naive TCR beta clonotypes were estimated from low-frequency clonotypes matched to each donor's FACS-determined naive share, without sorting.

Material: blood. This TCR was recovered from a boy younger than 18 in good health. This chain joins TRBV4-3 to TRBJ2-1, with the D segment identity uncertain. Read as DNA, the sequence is TGCGCCAGCAGCCAAGATCGTACAGTCCTCTACAATGAGCAGTTCTTC. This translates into CASSQDRTVLYNEQFF.